The subject of this entry is one TCR beta chain. What it binds is not known. This record comes from a study of T cells in localized non-small cell lung cancer. The study's findings and limits: Uninvolved adjacent lung showed higher T cell clonality than tumor.

Produced via immunoSEQ multiplex PCR; TCRdb's table is partial and in-frame only. The data show about 16,000 clones, almost 90% seen once. V dropped 0 bases and J dropped 7 bases, with 10 bases sitting between them. CDR1 is SGHDT and CDR2 is YYEEEE in the germline V gene. CDR3 size: 14 residues. The sample here was peripheral blood mononuclear cells, taken before any cancer treatment. The chain recombines TRBV5-6 with TRBJ2-2; D is uncertain. The sequence was obtained from a woman aged 40-69 years with stage III lung adenocarcinoma. For the CDR3, the DNA is TGTGCCAGCAGCTTGGGCCCGTCCAGCGGGGAGCTGTTTTTT. Translating it yields CASSLGPSSGELFF.